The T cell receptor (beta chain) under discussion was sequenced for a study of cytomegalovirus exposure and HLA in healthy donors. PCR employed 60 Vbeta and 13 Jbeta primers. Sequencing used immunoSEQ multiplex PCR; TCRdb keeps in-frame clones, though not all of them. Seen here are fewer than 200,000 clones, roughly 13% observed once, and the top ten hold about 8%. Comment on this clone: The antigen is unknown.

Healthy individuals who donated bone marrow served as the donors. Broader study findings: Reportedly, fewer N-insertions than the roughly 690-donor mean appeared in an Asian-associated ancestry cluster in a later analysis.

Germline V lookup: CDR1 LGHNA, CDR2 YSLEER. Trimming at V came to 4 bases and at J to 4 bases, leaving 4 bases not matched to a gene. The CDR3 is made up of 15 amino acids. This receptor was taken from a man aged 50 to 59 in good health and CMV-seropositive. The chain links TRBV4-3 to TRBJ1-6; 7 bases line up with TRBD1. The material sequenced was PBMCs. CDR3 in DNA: TGCGCCAGCAGCCGAGACAGGGAATATAATTCACCCCTCCACTTT. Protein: CASSRDREYNSPLHF.